This entry features one T cell receptor (beta chain) sequence. The repertoire was sequenced with immunoSEQ multiplex PCR; TCRdb's copy has only in-frame clones and lacks some. Here the sample spans approximately 110,000 clones, under 95% being singletons. The data stem from a study of OX40 agonist ivuxolimab in advanced cancers. The CDR3 consists of 16 residues. Germline loops: CDR1 MNHEY, CDR2 SVGAGI. Trimming removed 0 bases from V and 4 bases from J, with 15 bases in between. With baseline, cycle 4 day 1, and cycle 7 day 1 as timepoints, blood was sampled. This TCR derives from an adult with an advanced solid tumor such as melanoma, head and neck, liver or kidney cancer. Source: CD4+ or CD8+ T cells sorted from blood, taken in a trial of the OX40 agonist ivuxolimab. V is TRBV6-5 and J is TRBJ1-2, with D possibly TRBD1 on 6 matching bases. Here the CDR3 DNA reads TGTGCCAGCAGTTACTCGTTGGCGGACAGTCTCTATGGCTACACCTTC. Translated: CASSYSLADSLYGYTF.